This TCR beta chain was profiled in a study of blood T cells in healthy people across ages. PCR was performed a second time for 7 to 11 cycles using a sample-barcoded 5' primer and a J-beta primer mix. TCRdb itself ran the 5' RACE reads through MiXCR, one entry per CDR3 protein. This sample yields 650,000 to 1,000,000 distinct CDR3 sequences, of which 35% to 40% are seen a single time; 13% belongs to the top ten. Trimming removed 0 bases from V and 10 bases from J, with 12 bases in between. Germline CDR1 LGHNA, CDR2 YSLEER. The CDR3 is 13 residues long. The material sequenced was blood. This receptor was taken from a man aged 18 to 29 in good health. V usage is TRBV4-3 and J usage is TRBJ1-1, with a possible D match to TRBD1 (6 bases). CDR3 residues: CASSQESIGGAFF. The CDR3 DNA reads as TGCGCCAGCAGCCAAGAAAGTATAGGGGGAGCTTTCTTT.